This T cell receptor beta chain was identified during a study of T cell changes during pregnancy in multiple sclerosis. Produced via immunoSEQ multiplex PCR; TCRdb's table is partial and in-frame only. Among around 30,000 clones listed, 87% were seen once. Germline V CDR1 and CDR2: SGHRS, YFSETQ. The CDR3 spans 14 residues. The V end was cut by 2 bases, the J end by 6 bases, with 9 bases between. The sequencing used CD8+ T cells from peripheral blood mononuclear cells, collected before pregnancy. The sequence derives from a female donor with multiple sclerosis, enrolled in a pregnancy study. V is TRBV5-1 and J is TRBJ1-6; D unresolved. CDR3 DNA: TGCGCCAGCAGCTTAGGCCACAGTAATTCACCCCTCCACTTT. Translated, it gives CASSLGHSNSPLHF.